These 11 T cell receptor beta chains came from one sample sequenced in a study of T cells in localized non-small cell lung cancer. Sequencing was performed with immunoSEQ multiplex PCR; in TCRdb, only in-frame clones are kept and a portion is missing. This sample carries about 47,000 clones, approximately 86% of them seen once, and the ten largest clones take 2.5%. The sequencing used PBMCs, collected before any cancer treatment. The origin of the receptors is a man aged 35-75 years with stage II lung adenocarcinoma.

The rearrangement joins TRBV2 to TRBJ2-5; 11 bases line up with TRBD1. The CDR3 is made up of 18 amino acids. Germline V gene sequence: CDR1 SNHLY, CDR2 FYNNEI. The V and J ends lost 6 bases and 7 bases, in that order; junction bases with no gene match: 19. DNA of the CDR3: TGTGCCAGCAGCGCTCGGAGAGCCCGGGACAGGGGGATAGGGACCCAGTACTTC. It codes for CASSARRARDRGIGTQYF.

The gene calls are TRBV5-1 and TRBJ2-7, with 10 nucleotides matching TRBD1. The ends lost 0 bases at V and 2 bases at J; junction bases unmatched: 2. The germline CDR1 and CDR2 sequences are SGHRS and YFSETQ. This CDR3 is 15 amino acids long. The CDR3 region is CASSLVGTGAYEQYF. CDR3 coding DNA: TGCGCCAGCAGCTTGGTTGGGACAGGGGCCTACGAGCAGTACTTC.

The V gene is TRBV28, the J gene TRBJ2-3; no firm D call. This CDR3 comprises 14 residues. With 2 bases removed from V and 4 bases from J, the gap between germline ends came to 10 bases. Germline assignment: CDR1 MDHEN and CDR2 SYDVKM. The CDR3 reads CASSLSLEADTQYF. The DNA of the CDR3 is TGTGCCAGCAGTTTAAGTCTAGAGGCAGATACGCAGTATTTT.

The chain combines TRBV2 with TRBJ1-1, with 9 bases fitting TRBD1. The V segment lost 10 bases and the J segment 4 bases; nucleotides outside the gene matches: 13. The CDR3 loop spans 15 amino acids. Per germline, CDR1 SNHLY and CDR2 FYNNEI. The CDR3 nucleotides are TGTGCCACCAAATTACAGGGGGCTGGAGGCACTGAAGCTTTCTTT. Translating it yields CATKLQGAGGTEAFF.

This chain uses TRBV6-4 with TRBJ2-2; TRBD1 matches 7 bases. CDR1 is MRHNA, CDR2 SNTAGT, per germline. CDR3 size: 14 residues. With V trimmed by 5 bases and J by 5 bases, 5 bases remained unmatched. CDR3 nucleotide sequence: TGTGCCAGCAGTTTAACAGGGGCGACCGGGGAGCTGTTTTTT. Its translation: CASSLTGATGELFF.

The rearrangement links TRBV10-3 to TRBJ2-5; D unclear. The CDR3 extends over 14 amino acids. Per the germline V gene, CDR1 is ENHRY and CDR2 is SYGVKD. Deletions cut 4 bases from V and 5 bases from J, with 14 bases between. CDR3 in DNA: TGTGCCATCAGTGTGGGTGGGGAACAGGAGACCCAGTACTTC. Protein product: CAISVGGEQETQYF.

The genes are TRBV30 and TRBJ2-3; 9 nucleotides match TRBD2. The CDR3 is 15 residues long. J lost 1 base, V lost 1 base, and 3 bases had no gene match. Germline V CDR1 and CDR2: GTSNPN, SVGIG (reference sequence). The DNA for the CDR3 is TGTGCCTGGAGTGCCCGACTAGCGGGCACAGATACGCAGTATTTT. This translates into CAWSARLAGTDTQYF.

This clone was counted a few times. The rearrangement uses TRBV6-1 and TRBJ1-6, with TRBD1 matching over 9 bases. J lost 7 bases, V lost 4 bases, and 2 bases had no gene match. Germline values: CDR1 MNHNS, CDR2 SASEGT. The CDR3 sequence is 14 residues long. CDR3 nucleotide sequence: TGTGCCAGCAGTGGGGACAGGGTAAATTCACCCCTCCACTTT. The encoded protein is CASSGDRVNSPLHF.

The chain employs TRBV6-1 and TRBJ1-6; D perhaps matches TRBD1 (6 bases). Between the trimmed V and J ends, which lost 5 bases and 10 bases, there was a span of 15 bases. The germline V gene has CDR1 MNHNS and CDR2 SASEGT. The CDR3 contains 14 residues. The CDR3, as DNA: TGTGCCAGCAGTCCAGGGGAGGGGGAATCACCCCTCCACTTT. Translated: CASSPGEGESPLHF.

The chain employs TRBV19 and TRBJ1-1, with 8 nucleotides matching TRBD1. The length of the CDR3 is 15 residues. The V segment lost 4 bases and the J segment 3 bases; nucleotides outside the gene matches: 7. Per germline, CDR1 LNHDA and CDR2 SQIVND (reference sequence). CDR3 in amino acids: CASSTSLTGDTEAFF. The CDR3 bases are TGTGCCAGTAGTACCTCTCTGACAGGGGACACTGAAGCTTTCTTT.

The J gene is TRBJ2-3, the V gene TRBV12-1. TRBV12-1 is tagged as a pseudogene. CDR3 size: 12 residues. CDR3 sequence (DNA): TGTGCCAGCAGATCGAACACAGATACGCAGTATTTT. Amino acids: CASRSNTDTQYF.